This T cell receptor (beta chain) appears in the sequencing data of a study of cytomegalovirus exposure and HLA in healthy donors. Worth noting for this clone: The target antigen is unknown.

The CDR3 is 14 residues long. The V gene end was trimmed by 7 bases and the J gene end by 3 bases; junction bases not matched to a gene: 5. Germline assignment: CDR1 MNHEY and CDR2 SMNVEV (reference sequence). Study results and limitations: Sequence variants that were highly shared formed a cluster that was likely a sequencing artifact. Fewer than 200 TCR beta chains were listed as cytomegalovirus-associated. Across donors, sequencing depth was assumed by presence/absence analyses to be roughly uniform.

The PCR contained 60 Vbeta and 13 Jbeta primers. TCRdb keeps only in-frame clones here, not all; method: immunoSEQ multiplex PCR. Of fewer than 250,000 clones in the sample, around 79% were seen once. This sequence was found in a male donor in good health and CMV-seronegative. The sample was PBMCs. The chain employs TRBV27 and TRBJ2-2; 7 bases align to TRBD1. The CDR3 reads CASTLRGHTGELFF. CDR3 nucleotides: TGTGCCAGCACCTTAAGGGGGCACACCGGGGAGCTGTTTTTT.